The T cell receptor beta chain under discussion was sequenced for a study of T cells after yellow fever vaccination. In this sample, this clonotype turned up many times. No antigen is known for it. The junction differs from germline at one of its ends, possibly a read error. Production of TCR cDNA was by 5'RACE template switching, which also added a universal primer site and UMIs. In TCRdb, the 5' RACE reads were re-called with MiXCR into one record per CDR3 protein. This sample has approximately 240,000 distinct CDR3 sequences, with more than 3.5% found just once. Study-wide points: Once the booster was given, most primary-vaccination clones reappeared, at about 97% for CD4 and roughly 86% for CD8.

The CDR3 extends over 17 amino acids. Germline lookup yields CDR1 SGHTA and CDR2 FQGNSA. This sequence was found in a man aged 18 to 30 who received the YFV17D yellow fever vaccine. The rearrangement links TRBV7-2 to TRBJ2-7; D tentatively fits TRBD1 or TRBD2 (6 bases each). The specimen comprised PBMCs, sampled 15 days after the yellow fever booster vaccination. CDR3 protein: CASSLLPGALGSDEQYF. The CDR3 DNA follows: TGTGCCAGCAGCTTACTCCCGGGGGCCCTAGGCTCCGACGAGCAGTACTTC.